This TCR beta chain derives from a study of T cell responses to AZD1222 COVID-19 vaccine. This table comes from immunoSEQ multiplex PCR, and its TCRdb copy is limited to in-frame clones, with some not included. The sample records some 250,000 clones, 94% being singletons. CDR1 is MNHNS and CDR2 is SASEGT in the germline V gene. Trimming stripped 1 base from V and 7 bases from J, with 16 bases between. The CDR3 consists of 15 residues. The chain employs TRBV6-1 and TRBJ1-2; D uncertain. The TCR was taken from an adult who received the AZD1222 COVID-19 vaccine. Sequencing used peripheral blood, obtained 28 days after the second AZD1222 dose. For the CDR3, the DNA is TGTGCCAGCAGTGAAGTTGGGCGCCGGGCGGGTGGCTACACCTTC. It specifies CASSEVGRRAGGYTF.